A few counts support the clone carrying this T cell receptor (beta chain). Its specificity is not known. Germline V CDR1 and CDR2: SNHLY, FYNNEI. Trimming at V came to 2 bases and at J to 5 bases, leaving 8 bases not matched to a gene. This CDR3 is 15 amino acids long. These data are taken from a study of long-term antiretroviral therapy in people with HIV. Study-level results: HIV repertoires had narrower CDR3 length ranges than controls. After ART, diversity increased yet remained lower than transplant donor controls.

This was the immunoSEQ v3.0 assay at survey level. Profiled with immunoSEQ multiplex PCR; TCRdb holds only in-frame clones, not every one. The sample lists about 26,000 clones; 82% were seen once. The source was unsorted PBMCs, collected 2.9 years after starting antiretroviral therapy. The TCR originated in a man between 45 and 60 years old with HIV. The chain recombines TRBV2 with TRBJ1-2, with 7 bases matching TRBD1. The CDR3 DNA sequence: TGTGCCAGCAGTGAACCCGACAGGGAGAAGTATGGCTACACCTTC. Translation gives CASSEPDREKYGYTF. Full variable domain (outside the CDR3, taken from reference TRBV2 and TRBJ1-2): EPEVTQTPSHQVTQMGQEVILRCVPISNHLYFYWYRQILGQKVEFLVSFYNNEISEKSEIFDDQFSVERPDGSNFTLKIRSTKLEDSAMYFCASSEPDREKYGYTFGSGTRLTVV.